The clone carrying this T cell receptor (beta chain) was seen a handful of times. Other DNA variants within this sample encode the same CDR3. The assay was immunoSEQ multiplex PCR, and TCRdb's table has in-frame clones only and misses some. In the table there are 490,000 or so clones, over 60% of which are singletons. This entry is derived from a study of shared clonotypes between healthy human individuals. The CDR3 has 13 residues. CDR1 is SGHRS and CDR2 is YFSETQ in the germline V gene. Trimming removed 0 bases at V and 5 bases at J, with 8 bases between. The chain links TRBV5-1 to TRBJ2-5; D call uncertain. This TCR was sampled from a woman between 40 and 50 years old in good health. Some clones in this sample may be carry-over from other donors' samples. Material for sequencing was PBMCs. CDR3: CASSLAGGETQYF. The DNA for the CDR3 is TGCGCCAGCAGCTTGGCCGGTGGTGAGACCCAGTACTTC. The full variable domain, in which reference TRBV5-1 and TRBJ2-5 provide the parts outside the CDR3, is KAGVTQTPRYLIKTRGQQVTLSCSPISGHRSVSWYQQTPGQGLQFLFEYFSETQRNKGNFPGRFSGRQFSNSRSEMNVSTLELGDSALYLCASSLAGGETQYFGPGTRLLVL.